One and the same sample provided the 19 T cell receptor beta chains below, sequenced in a study of technical replicates of blood from a handful of donors (dated by TCRdb to 2016 to 2017). The library was produced with the immunoSEQ multiplex PCR assay. TCRdb retrieved this table from immuneACCESS and kept in-frame rearrangements only. Not all clones are present; in checked studies, unresolved V genes account for under half, and no reason is known for the remainder. This sample has tens of thousands of clones in its table, and approximately 94% of those were observed once. Jointly, the top ten make up roughly 0.26% of the sample. Sequenced: T cells isolated from PBMCs. The source of these receptors is a human donor in good health.

The rearrangement links TRBV20-1 to TRBJ2-7; D unclear. The CDR3 runs to 11 residues. Deletions cut 6 bases from V and 8 bases from J, with 14 bases between. Germline loops: CDR1 DFQATT, CDR2 SNEGSKA (reference sequence). The CDR3 sequence: CSASLTFKQYF. The CDR3 DNA follows: TGCAGTGCCTCCCTGACTTTCAAGCAGTACTTC.

This clone was seen once. V is TRBV18 and J is TRBJ2-2; D might be TRBD2 (7 bases). The CDR3 runs 15 residues. Germline V gives CDR1 KGHSH, CDR2 LQKENI. V was trimmed by 4 bases and J by 4 bases, leaving 13 bases between them. The CDR3, as DNA: TGTGCCAGCTCACTCAACGGGGGGCCCACCGGGGAGCTGTTTTTT. Translated: CASSLNGGPTGELFF.

The V gene is TRBV19, the J gene TRBJ2-2; TRBD2 might be the D (5 bases). Germline values: CDR1 LNHDA, CDR2 SQIVND (reference sequence). The CDR3 contains 14 residues. The V end was cut by 4 bases, the J end by 7 bases, with 13 bases between. The CDR3 reads CASSSRDRVGELFF. The DNA for the CDR3 is TGTGCCAGTAGTAGTCGGGATAGGGTCGGGGAGCTGTTTTTT.

The genes are TRBV6-5 and TRBJ2-7; D is possibly TRBD2 (5 bases). The germline V gene has CDR1 MNHEY and CDR2 SVGAGI. The V end lost 2 bases, the J end lost 2 bases, and 7 bases lay between the germline ends. The CDR3 covers 13 residues. The CDR3 here is CASSYRGTYEQYF. In nucleotides, the CDR3 is TGTGCCAGCAGTTACAGAGGGACCTACGAGCAGTACTTC.

This sequence joins TRBV6-1 and TRBJ1-1; D is unresolved. Germline CDR1 MNHNS, CDR2 SASEGT. V was shortened by 6 bases and J by 9 bases, with 17 bases between the two germline ends. The CDR3 has 13 residues. DNA for the CDR3: TGTGCCAGCAGCGACGCCTTAATAGCACAAGCTTTCTTT. Amino acid sequence: CASSDALIAQAFF.

CDR3 bases: TGTGCCAGTAGTACAGGTCGGAGGGAAACTCAGCCCCAGCATTTT. This codes for CASSTGRRETQPQHF. The J gene is TRBJ1-5, the V gene TRBV19; unclear D gene. CDR1 is LNHDA, CDR2 SQIVND, per germline (reference sequence). The CDR3 spans 15 residues. Trimming removed 4 bases at V and 6 bases at J, with 16 bases between.

The chain recombines TRBV5-1 with TRBJ2-7; weak D call: TRBD2 (6 bases). V was pared by 0 bases and J by 5 bases, with 9 bases between. The CDR3 covers 13 residues. The germline CDR1 and CDR2 sequences are SGHRS and YFSETQ. This CDR3 reads CASSLVTSNEQYF. DNA of the CDR3: TGCGCCAGCAGCTTGGTTACTAGCAACGAGCAGTACTTC.

The chain combines TRBV28 with TRBJ1-1, with a possible D match to TRBD1 (5 bases). Trimming removed 10 bases from V and 1 base from J, with 10 bases in between. Germline V lookup: CDR1 MDHEN, CDR2 SYDVKM. This CDR3 has 12 residues. As DNA, the CDR3 is TGTGCCATCCAAGACAGGAACACTGAAGCTTTCTTT. Amino acids: CAIQDRNTEAFF.

This chain joins TRBV27 and TRBJ1-5, with D perhaps TRBD1 (5 bases). The ends were cut back, 2 bases at V and 1 base at J, with 12 bases in the middle. This CDR3 region has 16 residues. Germline assignment: CDR1 MNHEY and CDR2 SMNVEV (reference sequence). CDR3 region: CASSLRGGKSNQPQHF. The CDR3 DNA sequence: TGTGCCAGCAGTTTACGTGGGGGGAAGAGCAATCAGCCCCAGCATTTT.

V is TRBV27 and J is TRBJ1-5, with 7 bases matching TRBD1. Germline lookup yields CDR1 MNHEY and CDR2 SMNVEV (reference sequence). V lost 5 bases, J lost 4 bases, and 8 bases stayed unmatched. This CDR3 has 15 amino acids. Here the CDR3 DNA reads TGTGCCAGCAGTCCCGGGACAGTCGGTAATCAGCCCCAGCATTTT. This codes for CASSPGTVGNQPQHF.

The genes are TRBV27 and TRBJ2-1; no clear D. CDR3 length: 17 residues. V was pared by 4 bases and J by 1 base, with 17 bases between. Per germline, CDR1 MNHEY and CDR2 SMNVEV (reference sequence). DNA of the CDR3: TGTGCCAGCAGTTCGGTCCAGACTGTGAAGTCCTACAATGAGCAGTTCTTC. Its translation: CASSSVQTVKSYNEQFF.

This chain uses TRBV27 with TRBJ1-4; 12 bases are a match to TRBD1. Per germline, CDR1 MNHEY and CDR2 SMNVEV (reference sequence). V dropped 6 bases and J dropped 3; count of bases not matched to a gene: 5. The CDR3 spans 16 residues. DNA of the CDR3: TGTGCCAGCAGCCCTGGGGACAGGGGGCCTAATGAAAAACTGTTTTTT. This translates into CASSPGDRGPNEKLFF.

The V call is TRBV28, the J call TRBJ1-2; tentatively, D is TRBD1 (5 bases). Trimming took 3 bases from V and 5 from J, leaving 16 bases between them. The CDR3 runs to 15 residues. Germline lookup yields CDR1 MDHEN and CDR2 SYDVKM. CDR3 sequence reads: CASSFSGILIYGYTF. The DNA for the CDR3 is TGTGCCAGCAGTTTCTCAGGGATCCTAATATATGGCTACACCTTC.

This rearrangement joins TRBV28 to TRBJ1-5; tentatively, D is TRBD1 (5 bases). The CDR3 consists of 13 residues. Germline assignment: CDR1 MDHEN and CDR2 SYDVKM. V lost 8 bases and J lost 3, with 11 bases in between. The CDR3 sequence: CASRDSYNQPQHF. For the CDR3, the DNA is TGTGCCAGCCGAGACAGTTACAATCAGCCCCAGCATTTT.

This rearrangement joins TRBV29-1 to TRBJ1-2; maybe TRBD1 (5 bases). Trimming removed 4 bases from V and 2 bases from J, with 8 bases in between. Germline CDR1 SQVTM, CDR2 ANQGSEA. The CDR3 has 12 amino acids. CDR3 residues: CSVVRQNYGYTF. Here the CDR3 DNA reads TGCAGCGTTGTAAGACAGAACTATGGCTACACCTTC.

The chain recombines TRBV6-6 with TRBJ2-1; TRBD2 agrees at 13 bases. This CDR3 has 15 residues. CDR1 is MNHNY and CDR2 is SVGAGI in the germline V gene (reference sequence). J lost 6 bases, V lost 2 bases, and 1 base had no gene match. This CDR3 is CASSYGTSGANEQFF. The CDR3 DNA is TGTGCCAGCAGTTACGGGACTAGCGGGGCCAATGAGCAGTTCTTC.

The genes are TRBV5-4 and TRBJ1-2, with 8 bases identical to TRBD1. This CDR3 is built from 18 residues. The germline V gene has CDR1 SGHNT and CDR2 YYREEE (reference sequence). V was pared by 4 bases and J by 1 base, with 15 bases of the junction left unmatched. The DNA of the CDR3 is TGTGCCAGCAGCCTAGGCGGGACAGGCCGAACTCTTAACTATGGCTACACCTTC. It is translated as CASSLGGTGRTLNYGYTF.

J is TRBJ2-2 and V is TRBV10-3, with 8 bases that match TRBD1. The CDR3 runs to 14 residues. After removal of 9 bases from V and 3 bases from J, the junction contained 6 bases not matched to a gene. Germline V gene lookup returns CDR1 ENHRY and CDR2 SYGVKD. The DNA of the CDR3 is TGTGCCATGGCAGGGGGCCGTGACACCGGGGAGCTGTTTTTT. Translation: CAMAGGRDTGELFF.

The V gene is TRBV15, the J gene TRBJ2-5; 8 nucleotides line up with TRBD2. This CDR3 is built from 15 residues. With V trimmed by 0 bases and J by 6 bases, 6 bases remained unmatched. The V gene's germline CDR1 is LNHNV and CDR2 YYDKDF (reference sequence). In DNA, the CDR3 is TGTGCCACCAGCAGAGAAAGCGGGGGTGAACAGACCCAGTACTTC. Translated, it gives CATSRESGGEQTQYF.